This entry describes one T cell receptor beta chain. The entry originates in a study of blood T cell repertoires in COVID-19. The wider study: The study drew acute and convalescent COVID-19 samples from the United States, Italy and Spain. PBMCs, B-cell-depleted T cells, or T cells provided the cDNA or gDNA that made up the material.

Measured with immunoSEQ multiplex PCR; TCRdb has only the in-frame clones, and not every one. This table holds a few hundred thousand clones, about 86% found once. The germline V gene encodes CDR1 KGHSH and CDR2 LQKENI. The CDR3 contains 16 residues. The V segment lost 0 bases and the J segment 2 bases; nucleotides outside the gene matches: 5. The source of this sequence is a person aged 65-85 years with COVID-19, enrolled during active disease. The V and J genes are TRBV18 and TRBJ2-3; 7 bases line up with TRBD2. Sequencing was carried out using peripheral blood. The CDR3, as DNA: TGTGCCAGCTCACCACCGGCGGGGGTGATCACAGATACGCAGTATTTT. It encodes CASSPPAGVITDTQYF.